What follows are 8 T cell receptor beta chains derived from one specimen sequenced in a study of blood T cell repertoires in COVID-19. Sequencing used immunoSEQ multiplex PCR; TCRdb keeps in-frame clones, though not all of them. This sample has some 250,000 clones, with approximately 90% found just once. The sequenced material came from PBMCs or T cells enriched from blood (not recorded which). The origin of the receptors is a woman aged 40 to 55 with acute COVID-19.

In its sample, this clone was seen a few times. The chain joins TRBV11-2 to TRBJ1-6; D possibly corresponds to TRBD1 (6 bases). The CDR3 spans 15 residues. Germline V gene data show CDR1 as SGHAT and CDR2 as FQNNGV. V lost 4 bases and J lost 3, with 10 bases in between. The CDR3 sequence is CASSYVQGYNSPLHF. The CDR3 DNA sequence: TGTGCCAGCAGCTACGTACAGGGCTATAATTCACCCCTCCACTTT.

V and J are TRBV24-1 and TRBJ1-5, with a weak D call TRBD1 (5 bases). CDR1 is KGHDR, CDR2 SFDVKD, per germline. Trimming pared 2 bases from V and 3 bases from J, leaving 10 bases between. CDR3 length: 15 residues. CDR3 protein: CATSDSRQNNQPQHF. The CDR3, as DNA: TGTGCCACCAGTGATTCCCGACAGAACAATCAGCCCCAGCATTTT.

The V call is TRBV2, the J call TRBJ1-2, with 7 bases lining up with TRBD1. V dropped 6 bases and J dropped 4; count of bases not matched to a gene: 5. Germline assignment: CDR1 SNHLY and CDR2 FYNNEI. The CDR3 has 13 residues. The CDR3 nucleotides are TGTGCCAGCAGGCCGGGACAGATCTATGGCTACACCTTC. It encodes CASRPGQIYGYTF.

The V and J genes are TRBV19 and TRBJ2-1; 9 positions match TRBD1. Germline V gene lookup returns CDR1 LNHDA and CDR2 SQIVND (reference sequence). J lost 9 bases, V lost 4 bases, and 13 bases had no gene match. The CDR3 has 16 amino acids. The CDR3 coding sequence is TGTGCCAGTAGTACCGATGGGACAGGGAGTGTCGGTGAGCAGTTCTTC. Its protein is CASSTDGTGSVGEQFF.

This sequence joins TRBV3-1 (or the pseudogene TRBV3-2) and TRBJ2-7, with a possible D match to TRBD2 (6 bases). Germline values: CDR1 LGHDT, CDR2 YNNKEL (reference sequence). Trimming removed 3 bases from V and 4 bases from J, with 10 bases in between. This CDR3 region has 13 residues. This CDR3 is CASSHLGGYEQYF. The CDR3 region has the DNA TGTGCCAGCAGCCACCTCGGGGGTTACGAGCAGTACTTC.

In regard to this clone: The same CDR3 also results from other DNA sequences found in this sample. The chain is built from TRBV28 and TRBJ1-5; TRBD1 might be the D (5 bases). There are 13 residues in the CDR3. The V end was cut by 4 bases, the J end by 5 bases, with 9 bases between. Germline assignment: CDR1 MDHEN and CDR2 SYDVKM. The CDR3 spells CASSSGGYQPQHF. As DNA, the CDR3 is TGTGCCAGCAGTTCCGGGGGGTATCAGCCCCAGCATTTT.

The chain has TRBV5-4 and TRBJ2-7; D possibly corresponds to TRBD2 (6 bases). V gave up 5 bases and J gave up 3 bases, with 12 bases separating them. The CDR3 consists of 13 residues. Germline V gene lookup returns CDR1 SGHNT and CDR2 YYREEE (reference sequence). The chain's CDR3 is CASSQWEDYEQYF. CDR3 nucleotide sequence: TGTGCCAGCAGTCAATGGGAGGACTACGAGCAGTACTTC.

This chain connects TRBV4-2 to TRBJ2-4; the match to TRBD2 covers 7 bases. Trimming cost V 5 bases and J 0 bases; bases outside gene matches: 7. The CDR3 contains 16 residues. Germline lookup yields CDR1 LGHNA and CDR2 YNFKEQ. The CDR3 loop is CASSSEGLLAKNIQYF. CDR3 in DNA: TGTGCCAGCAGCTCAGAGGGACTACTAGCCAAAAACATTCAGTACTTC.